The rows below give T cell receptor beta chains drawn from one sample of a study of OX40 agonist ivuxolimab in advanced cancers. Clones were read by immunoSEQ multiplex PCR, and TCRdb kept only the in-frame ones, dropping some. The data hold around 18,000 clones, with about 90% observed a single time. Specimen: CD4+ or CD8+ T cells sorted from blood, collected in a trial of the OX40 agonist ivuxolimab. These TCRs come from an adult with an advanced solid tumor such as melanoma, head and neck, liver or kidney cancer. CDR3s include the opening cysteine and the closing phenylalanine or tryptophan. Some rows mark clone size as missing; the rest say once, few, many or name a class of expanded clone.

CDR3: CASSVVLVGSYNEQFF
size: -
V: TRBV9
J: TRBJ2-1
length: 16

CDR3: CASRYRGGNTEAFF
size: -
V: TRBV28
J: TRBJ1-1
length: 14

CDR3: CASSLGPMNTEAFF
size: once
V: TRBV7-9
J: TRBJ1-1
length: 14

CDR3: CASSLARELNEQFF
size: -
V: TRBV7-9
J: TRBJ2-1
length: 14

CDR3: CASIPTGGTSDTQYF
size: once
V: TRBV6-1
J: TRBJ2-3
length: 15

CDR3: CSARPTGEAFF
size: -
V: TRBV20-1
J: TRBJ1-1
length: 11

CDR3: CASSFSQDAEAFF
size: -
V: TRBV27
J: TRBJ1-1
length: 13

CDR3: CASSNRLEGTDTQYF
size: -
V: TRBV5-1
J: TRBJ2-3
length: 15

CDR3: CASSQDPGGNTGELFF
size: -
V: TRBV4-3
J: TRBJ2-2
length: 16

CDR3: CASSPGTSGANTQYF
size: -
V: TRBV4-1
J: TRBJ2-3
length: 15

CDR3: CASSPSGQETQYF
size: -
V: TRBV6-5
J: TRBJ2-5
length: 13

CDR3: CASSLQARPDTQYF
size: -
V: TRBV11-2
J: TRBJ2-3
length: 14

CDR3: CASSAGTSGYNEQFF
size: -
V: TRBV2
J: TRBJ2-1
length: 15

CDR3: CASSEAKYTEAFF
size: -
V: TRBV10-3
J: TRBJ1-1
length: 13

CDR3: CASSHLPGLAGADTQYF
size: -
V: TRBV11-3
J: TRBJ2-3
length: 17

CDR3: CASSLVGGRADTQYF
size: once
V: TRBV27
J: TRBJ2-3
length: 15

CDR3: CASSLVGSFPDEQFF
size: -
V: TRBV7-9
J: TRBJ2-1
length: 15

CDR3: CASSLAYSGSYNEQFF
size: -
V: TRBV7-9
J: TRBJ2-1
length: 16

CDR3: CASSPDRGTEAFF
size: -
V: TRBV10-1
J: TRBJ1-1
length: 13

CDR3: CASSSTPGQAYEQYF
size: -
V: TRBV28
J: -
length: 15

CDR3: CASSSTPFTEAFF
size: -
V: TRBV7-9
J: TRBJ1-1
length: 13

CDR3: CASSSQSGWDTQYF
size: -
V: TRBV7-9
J: TRBJ2-3
length: 14

CDR3: CASLRVQGADQPQHF
size: once
V: TRBV6-6
J: TRBJ1-5
length: 15

CDR3: CASSVDPGRTQETQYF
size: -
V: TRBV9
J: TRBJ2-5
length: 16

CDR3: CSVEWLNEQFF
size: -
V: TRBV29-1
J: TRBJ2-1
length: 11

CDR3: CASSIGGDYEQYF
size: -
V: TRBV19
J: TRBJ2-7
length: 13

CDR3: CASSSGQGGWTQHF
size: -
V: TRBV7-9
J: TRBJ1-5
length: 14